This TCR beta chain was sequenced for a study of cytotoxic CD8 clonotypes in ibrutinib-treated CLL. Study background: On average, more than 80,000 productive rearrangements and just over 250,000 productive templates per sample. Findings and limits, study-wide: Elevated clonality accompanied ibrutinib response, with a return toward baseline values at progression.

Sequencing used immunoSEQ multiplex PCR; TCRdb keeps in-frame clones, though not all of them. The sample records tens of thousands of clones, 75% to 95% being singletons. Notes on this clone: Antigen specificity is unknown.

Germline V gives CDR1 LNHDA, CDR2 SQIVND (reference sequence). V was clipped by 3 bases and J by 9 bases, with 9 bases between them. The CDR3 is made up of 12 amino acids. This rearrangement joins TRBV19 to TRBJ2-1; D remains unclear. The sequencing used PBMCs, collected after 12 months of ibrutinib treatment. This clonotype was sampled from a human donor with chronic lymphocytic leukemia. CDR3 sequence: CASSISWGEQFF. The CDR3 nucleotides read TGTGCCAGTAGTATCTCTTGGGGTGAGCAGTTCTTC.